Shown below are 30 T cell receptor beta chains from a single sample sequenced in a study of early T cells in non-severe SARS-CoV-2 infection. Each CDR3 protein is one row after TCRdb ran MiXCR on the 5' RACE reads. The data show some 78,000 distinct CDR3 sequences, about 12% seen once. Sequencing input: whole blood. Receptors were obtained from an adult who was a healthcare worker with PCR-confirmed SARS-CoV-2 infection or an uninfected control (not recorded which).

This clonotype showed up many times. The chain joins TRBV9 to TRBJ1-6, with a possible D match to TRBD1 (6 bases). Trimming removed 4 bases at V and 6 bases at J, with 14 bases between. The germline CDR1 and CDR2 sequences are SGDLS and YYNGEE. The CDR3 consists of 15 residues. CDR3 in DNA: TGTGCCAGCAGCCAGGGGCAGGGCGGTAATTCACCCCTCCACTTT. Protein: CASSQGQGGNSPLHF.

Only a few counts were recorded for this clonotype. The chain couples TRBV12-3 or TRBV12-4 to TRBJ1-5; TRBD1 aligns across 7 bases. Losses at the gene ends were 3 bases for V and 3 bases for J; bases not matched to a gene: 8. This CDR3 is 16 amino acids long. CDR3 sequence: CASSFGGTDYNQPQHF. The CDR3 DNA reads as TGTGCCAGCAGTTTTGGCGGGACAGATTACAATCAGCCCCAGCATTTT.

At least ten counts were recorded for this clonotype. The chain combines TRBV4-1 with TRBJ2-7; 8 bases align to TRBD1. In germline, CDR1 is MGHRA, CDR2 YSYEKL. Trimming took 4 bases from V and 3 from J; bases not matched to a gene: 5. CDR3 size: 14 residues. CDR3 sequence: CASSPGQANYEQYF. The CDR3 bases are TGCGCCAGCAGCCCGGGACAGGCGAACTACGAGCAGTACTTC.

The genes are TRBV15 and TRBJ2-1; no firm D call. Trimming pared 0 bases from V and 9 bases from J, leaving 6 bases between. Per the germline V gene, CDR1 is LNHNV and CDR2 is YYDKDF (reference sequence). The CDR3 spans 12 residues. For the CDR3, the DNA is TGTGCCACCAGCAGAGATCATAGTGAGCAGTTCTTC. The encoded protein is CATSRDHSEQFF.

The sample holds a few counts of this clonotype. The rearrangement links TRBV5-1 to TRBJ1-5; the D gene is possibly TRBD1 (6 bases). The V and J ends lost 4 bases and 4 bases respectively, with 9 bases between them. The CDR3 is made up of 13 amino acids. CDR1 and CDR2 from the germline V gene are SGHRS and YFSETQ. CDR3 residues: CASSQTGNQPQHF. Here the CDR3 DNA reads TGCGCCAGCAGCCAAACAGGGAATCAGCCCCAGCATTTT.

This clonotype was observed at least ten times. The chain employs TRBV12-3 or TRBV12-4 and TRBJ2-1; 10 bases align to TRBD2. The CDR3 extends over 15 amino acids. Losses at the gene ends were 7 bases for V and 2 bases for J; bases not matched to a gene: 5. The CDR3 DNA is TGTGCCAGCACGAGAGCGGGAGGGCCCTACAATGAGCAGTTCTTC. Encoded protein: CASTRAGGPYNEQFF.

This clonotype has just a few counts. The chain links TRBV28 to TRBJ2-4, with D possibly matching TRBD2 (6 bases). The CDR3 has 12 residues. CDR1 and CDR2 from the germline V gene are MDHEN and SYDVKM. The DNA of the CDR3 is TGTGCTGTGGAGGGAGCCAAAAACATTCAGTACTTC. This gives the protein CAVEGAKNIQYF.

The chain recombines TRBV28 with TRBJ2-1; D assignment may be TRBD1 or TRBD2 (5 bases each). V was clipped by 9 bases and J by 5 bases, with 14 bases between them. This CDR3 contains 13 residues. The germline V gene has CDR1 MDHEN and CDR2 SYDVKM. The CDR3: CASSSRGNNEQFF. The CDR3 DNA follows: TGTGCCAGTTCATCCCGGGGCAACAATGAGCAGTTCTTC.

The J gene is TRBJ2-7, the V gene TRBV28; 8 bases match TRBD2. CDR1 and CDR2 (germline): MDHEN, SYDVKM. V was pared by 7 bases and J by 6 bases, with 11 bases of the junction left unmatched. The CDR3 consists of 14 residues. The CDR3 coding sequence is TGTGCCAGCAATTCCCGGGGGGGGCGAGGCGAGCAGTACTTC. Translating gives CASNSRGGRGEQYF.

This clonotype was seen more than once but under ten times. The rearrangement links TRBV12-3 or TRBV12-4 to TRBJ1-2, with unresolved D. This CDR3 contains 14 residues. V lost 5 bases, J lost 4 bases, and 14 bases lay in between. CDR3 sequence reads: CASSPQLQRYGYTF. The CDR3 DNA is TGTGCCAGCAGTCCCCAATTACAGCGCTATGGCTACACCTTC.

The table lists this clonotype with a few counts. The chain joins TRBV12-3 or TRBV12-4 to TRBJ2-5; 10 bases line up with TRBD1. The CDR3 spans 15 residues. The V and J ends lost 0 bases and 7 bases, in that order; junction bases with no gene match: 5. The CDR3 reads CASSLAGTGVTTQYF. The CDR3 nucleotides are TGTGCCAGCAGTTTAGCTGGGACAGGGGTTACGACCCAGTACTTC.

This clonotype was seen at least ten times. The rearrangement uses TRBV6-1 and TRBJ1-6; D is unresolved. Germline CDR1 and CDR2: MNHNS and SASEGT. This CDR3 region has 11 residues. Trimming removed 6 bases at V and 12 bases at J, with 9 bases between. Written as DNA, the CDR3 is TGTGCCAGCAGCGGTACAGAACCCCTCCACTTT. The encoded protein is CASSGTEPLHF.

This clonotype occurred a few times. This rearrangement joins TRBV7-6 to TRBJ2-1, with TRBD2 identical over 10 bases. The germline CDR1 and CDR2 sequences are SGHVS and FNYEAQ. V shed 3 bases and J 3 bases; nucleotides not matched to a gene: 2. The CDR3 runs to 15 residues. The CDR3 sequence: CASSFSSGSYNEQFF. CDR3 coding DNA: TGTGCCAGCAGCTTCTCTAGCGGGAGCTACAATGAGCAGTTCTTC.

V gene TRBV19 combines with J gene TRBJ2-1, with D perhaps matching TRBD1 or TRBD2 (5 bases each). Germline V lookup: CDR1 LNHDA, CDR2 SQIVND (reference sequence). V lost 3 bases and J 4 bases, leaving 13 bases between the germline ends. The CDR3 has 15 amino acids. Here the CDR3 reads CASSIPGPIYNEQFF. The CDR3 nucleotides read TGTGCCAGTAGTATCCCGGGACCGATATACAATGAGCAGTTCTTC.

The chain couples TRBV18 to TRBJ2-2, with D possibly TRBD1 on 6 matching bases. CDR1 is KGHSH and CDR2 is LQKENI in the germline V gene. This CDR3 comprises 15 residues. V lost 1 base and J lost 1, with 7 bases in between. As DNA, the CDR3 is TGTGCCAGCTCACCACTGGGACAGAACACCGGGGAGCTGTTTTTT. Translating gives CASSPLGQNTGELFF.

The genes are TRBV4-1 and TRBJ2-1; no reliable D call. V was trimmed by 4 bases and J by 3 bases, leaving 7 bases between them. The CDR3 covers 13 residues. Germline V lookup: CDR1 MGHRA, CDR2 YSYEKL. The CDR3 here is CASSLPGYNEQFF. The CDR3 coding sequence is TGCGCCAGCAGCCTACCCGGCTACAATGAGCAGTTCTTC.

This clonotype was counted many times. The chain is built from TRBV2 and TRBJ2-1; TRBD1 aligns across 7 bases. Germline V gene data show CDR1 as SNHLY and CDR2 as FYNNEI. The length of the CDR3 is 14 residues. The J segment lost 6 bases and the V segment lost 5 bases, leaving 7 bases of the junction unmatched. This CDR3 reads CASSRPGTVNEQFF. Written as DNA, the CDR3 is TGTGCCAGCAGTAGACCCGGGACAGTCAATGAGCAGTTCTTC.

V usage is TRBV28 and J usage is TRBJ1-1; D is uncertain. CDR1 is MDHEN, CDR2 SYDVKM, per germline. The CDR3 runs 12 residues. Trimming cost V 6 bases and J 7 bases, with 12 bases left between them. The CDR3 DNA is TGTGCCAGCAGACCCCACAGCTTTGAAGCTTTCTTT. Translated, it gives CASRPHSFEAFF.

This clonotype was counted between two and nine times. V usage is TRBV7-8 and J usage is TRBJ2-4, with 8 bases lining up with TRBD2. CDR3 length: 17 residues. The V gene end was trimmed by 5 bases and the J gene end by 6 bases; junction bases not matched to a gene: 15. Germline values: CDR1 SGHVS, CDR2 FQNEAQ. CDR3 amino acids: CASSRPAGASGRNIQYF. In DNA, the CDR3 is TGTGCCAGCAGCCGCCCAGCGGGGGCCTCAGGCAGAAACATTCAGTACTTC.

This clonotype was observed many times. The CDR3 DNA reads as TGTGCCAGCAGTGAAAGGGGGTACCTCGGAGATACGCAGTATTTT. It encodes CASSERGYLGDTQYF. V and J are TRBV6-1 and TRBJ2-3; TRBD1 might be the D (6 bases). This CDR3 is built from 15 residues. Trimming pared 2 bases from V and 5 bases from J, leaving 14 bases between. Germline V gives CDR1 MNHNS, CDR2 SASEGT.

This rearrangement joins TRBV28 to TRBJ2-1; TRBD1 might be the D (5 bases). Germline CDR1 and CDR2: MDHEN and SYDVKM. The V gene lost 4 bases and the J gene lost 0 bases, with 7 bases spanning the gap. CDR3 size: 14 residues. CDR3 DNA: TGTGCCAGCAGTTCGACAGTCTCCTACAATGAGCAGTTCTTC. This sequence encodes CASSSTVSYNEQFF.

This clonotype was seen a handful of times. The CDR3 region is CASSYQGQPGYTF. The CDR3 bases are TGTGCCAGCAGTTACCAGGGACAGCCTGGCTACACCTTC. This chain connects TRBV6-2 or TRBV6-3 to TRBJ1-2; 7 nucleotides match TRBD1. Germline V CDR1 and CDR2: MNHEY, SVGEGT. The CDR3 covers 13 residues. V shed 2 bases, J shed 7 bases, and the junction held 4 bases outside the gene matches.

In its sample, this clonotype was seen a few times. The gene calls are TRBV7-8 and TRBJ2-7; 7 bases fit TRBD2. Germline values: CDR1 SGHVS, CDR2 FQNEAQ. Germline trimming cut 5 bases from V and 1 base from J; bases unmatched to any gene: 8. This CDR3 is 15 amino acids long. The CDR3 region is CASSLGTIGSYEQYF. DNA for the CDR3: TGTGCCAGCAGCCTAGGGACTATCGGATCCTACGAGCAGTACTTC.

This clonotype showed up just a few times. Here the CDR3 reads CASARIQGRTEAFF. The DNA for the CDR3 is TGTGCCAGCGCCCGCATACAGGGGAGAACTGAAGCTTTCTTT. V usage is TRBV2 and J usage is TRBJ1-1; the match to TRBD1 covers 7 bases. V was clipped by 8 bases and J by 5 bases; unmatched bases: 11. This CDR3 is built from 14 residues. Germline lookup yields CDR1 SNHLY and CDR2 FYNNEI.

This chain links TRBV6-1 with TRBJ1-5; D unresolved. V dropped 7 bases and J dropped 4 bases, with 14 bases sitting between them. Germline V gene lookup returns CDR1 MNHNS and CDR2 SASEGT. This CDR3 has 14 amino acids. The CDR3 here is CASISFVQNQPQHF. CDR3 DNA sequence: TGTGCCAGCATAAGTTTCGTCCAGAATCAGCCCCAGCATTTT.

The chain's CDR3 is CASSPERWAPLHF. CDR3 in DNA: TGTGCCAGCAGCCCCGAGAGATGGGCACCCCTCCACTTT. The chain employs TRBV7-9 and TRBJ1-6; D is ambiguous. CDR3 length: 13 amino acids. Germline V CDR1 and CDR2: SEHNR, FQNEAQ (reference sequence). Trimming cost V 5 bases and J 11 bases, with 13 bases left between them.

This clonotype was seen more than once but under ten times. The chain uses TRBV10-3 and TRBJ2-1, with TRBD2 matching 11 bases. The V gene's germline CDR1 is ENHRY and CDR2 SYGVKD. J lost 4 bases, V lost 0 bases, and 8 bases had no gene match. The CDR3 contains 18 residues. For the CDR3, the DNA is TGTGCCATCAGTGAGTCCGTCGGTAGCGGGAGGGGTTACAATGAGCAGTTCTTC. It encodes CAISESVGSGRGYNEQFF.

The V call is TRBV20-1, the J call TRBJ2-7; a weak D match, TRBD1 (8 bases). The germline gives CDR1 DFQATT, CDR2 SNEGSKA (reference sequence). The CDR3 has 13 amino acids. Here the CDR3 reads CSIFGQGGDEQYF. The CDR3 region has the DNA TGCAGCATATTCGGACAGGGAGGGGACGAGCAGTACTTC.

This clonotype was observed at least ten times. The rearrangement links TRBV4-2 to TRBJ1-2; 7 bases line up with TRBD1. V gave up 0 bases and J gave up 8 bases; unmatched junction bases: 6. CDR3 length: 14 amino acids. Germline lookup yields CDR1 LGHNA and CDR2 YNFKEQ. CDR3 region: CASSQDGQAAGYTF. The CDR3, as DNA: TGTGCCAGCAGCCAAGATGGACAGGCCGCCGGCTACACCTTC.

This clonotype was detected a few times. The rearrangement links TRBV24-1 to TRBJ2-2; D gene uncertain. V lost 3 bases, J lost 4 bases, and 11 bases lay in between. Germline CDR1 and CDR2: KGHDR and SFDVKD. The CDR3 totals 15 residues. The CDR3 nucleotides are TGTGCCACCAGTGATCACACCGAGGTCACCGGGGAGCTGTTTTTT. Translation gives CATSDHTEVTGELFF.